A selection of T cell receptor beta chains follows, all from one sample in a study of blood T cell repertoires in COVID-19. Sequenced by immunoSEQ multiplex PCR; TCRdb stores in-frame clones only, minus some. The sample holds some 190,000 clones; about 88% are singletons and the top ten take roughly 3.2%. Sequenced material: PBMCs or T cells enriched from blood (not recorded which). These receptors were collected from a woman aged 25 to 39 who had recovered from COVID-19. The CDR3 runs from the conserved cysteine through the conserved F or W. Each record gives: J gene, D gene, clone size, V gene, CDR3 protein, CDR3 DNA. D genes are given only for firm matches. Expanded clones get a size class; other rows say once, few or many, or leave the size out.

TRBJ1-1 TRBD1 . TRBV19 CASSIYPTGQGAFF TGTGCCAGTAGTATATACCCAACGGGACAGGGAGCTTTCTTT
TRBJ2-2 . once TRBV11-1 CASSLGESYTGELFF TGTGCCAGCAGCTTAGGGGAGAGCTACACCGGGGAGCTGTTTTTT
TRBJ2-1 TRBD2 . TRBV19 CASSTPGLARGGQFF TGTGCCAGTAGTACGCCGGGACTAGCGAGGGGGGGGCAGTTCTTC
TRBJ2-1 TRBD2 . TRBV5-4 CASSFEGGPRNEQFF TGTGCCAGCAGCTTTGAGGGAGGGCCTCGGAATGAGCAGTTCTTC
TRBJ1-4 . . TRBV29-1 CSVTLGYNEKLFF TGCAGCGTCACACTCGGGTATAATGAAAAACTGTTTTTT
TRBJ2-7 . . TRBV11-2 CASSQRSGGYEQYF TGTGCCAGCAGCCAGAGGAGTGGTGGCTACGAGCAGTACTTC
TRBJ2-5 TRBD2 . TRBV5-5 CASSSGLAGETQYF TGTGCCAGCAGCTCGGGACTAGCGGGAGAGACCCAGTACTTC
TRBJ2-2 TRBD1 few TRBV11-3 CASSFGQVETGELFF TGTGCCAGCAGCTTCGGACAGGTTGAGACCGGGGAGCTGTTTTTT
TRBJ2-3 . . TRBV7-2 CASSLDRSPSTDTQYF TGTGCCAGCAGCTTAGACAGGAGTCCTAGCACAGATACGCAGTATTTT
TRBJ1-1 . . TRBV12-3/TRBV12-4 CASRQTGKTEAFF TGTGCCAGCCGACAAACAGGGAAAACTGAAGCTTTCTTT
TRBJ2-2 TRBD2 many TRBV5-1 CASSRALGTSGRGGELFF TGCGCCAGCAGCCGAGCCCTCGGGACTAGCGGGAGAGGCGGGGAGCTGTTTTTT
TRBJ1-2 TRBD1 . TRBV7-3 CASSLTGRGQDGYTF TGTGCCAGCAGCTTAACGGGCAGGGGGCAAGATGGCTACACCTTC
TRBJ2-1 TRBD2 . TRBV20-1 CSASSGAYNEQFF TGCAGTGCTAGTAGCGGGGCCTACAATGAGCAGTTCTTC
TRBJ2-3 TRBD2 . TRBV9 CASNLAGGPVDTQYF TGTGCCAGCAACCTAGCGGGAGGGCCGGTGGATACGCAGTATTTT
TRBJ2-1 TRBD2 . TRBV2 CASKASPSGYNEQFF TGTGCCAGCAAGGCCTCTCCTAGCGGGTACAATGAGCAGTTCTTC
TRBJ2-6 . . TRBV18 CASSLPPSGANVLTF TGTGCCAGCTCACTCCCCCCCTCGGGGGCCAACGTCCTGACTTTC
TRBJ2-7 . . TRBV9 CASSATQQGYEQYF TGTGCCAGCAGCGCCACTCAACAGGGCTACGAGCAGTACTTC
TRBJ1-1 . few TRBV11-2 CASSLGRGNTEAFF TGTGCCAGCAGCTTAGGGAGGGGGAACACTGAAGCTTTCTTT
TRBJ2-1 TRBD1 . TRBV10-3 CAISEPGQGGDEQFF TGTGCCATCAGTGAGCCGGGACAGGGGGGTGATGAGCAGTTCTTC
TRBJ2-5 TRBD2 . TRBV3-1/TRBV3-2 CASSQDPGTSCLETQYF TGTGCCAGCAGCCAAGATCCCGGGACTAGCTGTTTGGAGACCCAGTACTTC
TRBJ2-3 . few TRBV5-1 CASSTGQGGGTGTQYF TGCGCCAGCAGCACTGGACAGGGAGGGGGCACAGGTACGCAGTATTTT
TRBJ1-1 . . TRBV15 CATSRGREGTEAFF TGTGCCACCAGCAGAGGAAGGGAGGGGACTGAAGCTTTCTTT
TRBJ1-5 TRBD1 . TRBV27 CASNRGGYSNQPQHF TGTGCCAGCAACAGGGGGGGTTATAGCAATCAGCCCCAGCATTTT
TRBJ1-6 . few TRBV5-6 CASSLQGRYNSPLHF TGTGCCAGCAGCTTACAGGGCCGTTATAATTCACCCCTCCACTTT
TRBJ1-6 TRBD1 . TRBV5-1 CASRTGDTDNSPLHF TGCGCCAGCAGAACAGGGGACACCGATAATTCACCCCTCCACTTT
TRBJ2-4 . . TRBV7-9 CASSLSTGAKNIQYF TGTGCCAGCAGCTTATCAACAGGAGCCAAAAACATTCAGTACTTC
TRBJ1-4 TRBD1 . TRBV3-1/TRBV3-2 CASSRPAQGAGEKLFF TGTGCCAGCAGCCGCCCGGCACAGGGGGCGGGTGAAAAACTGTTTTTT
TRBJ1-4 . . TRBV2 CASRAGSPGAEKLFF TGTGCCAGCAGGGCTGGGAGCCCGGGTGCCGAAAAACTGTTTTTT
TRBJ2-3 TRBD2 . TRBV10-1 CASSESKRGGTDTQYF TGCGCCAGCAGTGAGTCGAAGCGGGGGGGCACAGATACGCAGTATTTT
TRBJ2-2 TRBD1 . TRBV9 CASRPTGMNTGELFF TGTGCCAGCAGGCCGACAGGGATGAACACCGGGGAGCTGTTTTTT
TRBJ1-2 . . TRBV10-3 CAISQALNYGYTF TGTGCCATCAGTCAAGCCCTGAACTATGGCTACACCTTC
TRBJ1-1 . . TRBV2 CATRAGGRGHGTEAFF TGTGCCACCCGAGCGGGGGGACGCGGGCACGGCACTGAAGCTTTCTTT
TRBJ2-3 TRBD2 . TRBV7-3 CASSRKRELGDTQYF TGTGCCAGCAGTAGGAAGCGGGAGTTGGGAGATACGCAGTATTTT
TRBJ1-3 TRBD1 . TRBV7-8 CASSLGQGLNTIYF TGTGCCAGCAGCTTAGGACAGGGGCTGAACACCATATATTTT
TRBJ2-5 TRBD1 . TRBV5-4 CASGHNPGQGVKTQYF TGTGCCAGCGGACATAACCCGGGACAGGGTGTAAAGACCCAGTACTTC
TRBJ2-5 TRBD2 few TRBV11-2 CASSSRGGSQETQYF TGTGCCAGCAGTTCCCGGGGGGGGTCACAAGAGACCCAGTACTTC
TRBJ1-1 . . TRBV1 CTSSQERPSRNTEAFF TGCACCAGCAGCCAAGAACGCCCCTCGAGGAACACTGAAGCTTTCTTT
TRBJ1-2 TRBD1 . TRBV3-1/TRBV3-2 CASSQEGGQYGYTF TGTGCCAGCAGCCAAGAGGGGGGACAGTATGGCTACACCTTC
TRBJ1-2 . few TRBV28 CASTQPDSWNGYTF TGTGCCAGCACCCAGCCCGACAGCTGGAATGGCTACACCTTC
TRBJ1-2 . . TRBV3-1/TRBV3-2 CASSLSDGARNGYTF TGTGCCAGCAGCCTTAGTGATGGGGCGCGAAATGGCTACACCTTC
TRBJ2-1 . . TRBV4-1 CASSQDGGNYNEQFF TGCGCCAGCAGCCAAGATGGCGGGAATTACAATGAGCAGTTCTTC
TRBJ1-4 TRBD1 . TRBV6-5 CATQDRGNEKLFF TGTGCCACCCAGGACAGGGGGAATGAAAAACTGTTTTTT
TRBJ1-3 TRBD1 . TRBV5-4 CASSLGTVSGNTIYF TGTGCCAGCAGCCTCGGGACAGTCTCTGGAAACACCATATATTTT
TRBJ1-5 . . TRBV18 CASSPVSNQPQHF TGTGCCAGCTCACCAGTAAGCAATCAGCCCCAGCATTTT
TRBJ2-2 . . TRBV7-6 CASSLRLTGLVNTGELFF TGTGCCAGCAGCTTGAGGTTAACGGGACTGGTGAACACCGGGGAGCTGTTTTTT